Listed below are T cell receptor beta chains from one sample, sequenced in a study of blood T cell repertoires in COVID-19. Using immunoSEQ multiplex PCR, the repertoire was profiled, and TCRdb retains in-frame clones only, with some absent. There are about 210,000 clones in the sample; 85% occur only once, and approximately 2.3% lies in the top ten. Sequencing was performed on peripheral blood. Every receptor here comes from a woman aged 70-85 years with COVID-19, enrolled during active disease. The CDR3 runs from the conserved cysteine through the conserved F or W. A D gene is named only where the DNA matches it firmly. Rows give clone size only sometimes, using once, few, many, or a class for an expanded clone.

>TRBJ2-5|TRBV4-3|NA|NA
CASSQDWGRETQYF
TGCGCCAGCAGCCAAGACTGGGGCAGAGAGACCCAGTACTTC
>TRBJ1-1|TRBV6-2/TRBV6-3|NA|once
CASSDRGAEAF
TGTGCCAGCAGTGACCGGGGGGCTGAGGCCTTT
>TRBJ1-5|TRBV19|NA|NA
CASSFGTSFYSNQPQHF
TGTGCCAGTAGCTTCGGGACATCGTTTTATAGCAATCAGCCCCAGCATTTT
>TRBJ1-2|TRBV29-1|TRBD1|NA
CSVYPTGTGGRYGYTF
TGCAGCGTTTACCCCACCGGGACAGGGGGGCGTTATGGCTACACCTTC
>TRBJ1-6|TRBV2|TRBD1|NA
CASSRTTGGNSPLHF
TGTGCCAGCAGTCGGACCACAGGGGGCAATTCACCCCTCCACTTT
>TRBJ2-7|TRBV11-3|NA|NA
CASSPRQGPYEQYF
TGTGCCAGCAGCCCCCGCCAGGGTCCGTACGAGCAGTACTTC
>TRBJ1-3|TRBV3-1/TRBV3-2|NA|NA
CASSLGQPYRSGNTIYF
TGTGCCAGCAGCCTCGGACAGCCGTACCGCTCTGGAAACACCATATATTTT
>TRBJ1-4|TRBV19|NA|NA
CASSMRTNNNEKLFF
TGTGCCAGTAGTATGAGGACAAACAATAATGAAAAACTGTTTTTT
>TRBJ1-3|TRBV4-3|NA|NA
CASSQEGSNSGNTIYF
TGCGCCAGCAGCCAAGAGGGCAGCAACTCTGGAAACACCATATATTTT
>TRBJ1-1|TRBV12-3/TRBV12-4|NA|NA
CASSLGPAEAFF
TGTGCCAGCAGTTTAGGGCCCGCCGAAGCTTTCTTT
>TRBJ2-3|TRBV6-6|TRBD1|NA
CASSYRGLGTDTQYF
TGTGCCAGCAGTTACAGGGGGCTAGGCACAGATACGCAGTATTTT
>TRBJ2-3|TRBV3-1/TRBV3-2|NA|NA
CASSQGRRGHTQYF
TGTGCCAGCAGCCAAGGGAGGCGGGGCCATACGCAGTATTTT
>TRBJ2-5|TRBV21-1|NA|once
CASSKGPRASETQYF
TGTGCCAGCAGCAAAGGACCCAGGGCGTCGGAGACCCAGTACTTC
>TRBJ1-1|TRBV15|NA|NA
CATSRNRGDTEAFF
TGTGCCACCAGCAGAAACCGGGGTGACACTGAAGCTTTCTTT
>TRBJ2-1|TRBV11-3|TRBD2|few
CASSLVRLGLEVGEQFF
TGTGCCAGCAGCTTAGTGCGGCTAGGACTAGAGGTCGGTGAGCAGTTCTTC
>TRBJ2-7|TRBV9|NA|NA
CASSLQGRSSYEQYF
TGTGCCAGCAGTCTACAGGGCCGTAGCTCCTACGAGCAGTACTTC
>TRBJ2-1|TRBV4-2|TRBD1|NA
CASSQVTGGTFYNEQFF
TGTGCCAGCAGCCAAGTGACAGGGGGAACCTTCTACAATGAGCAGTTCTTC
>TRBJ2-7|TRBV7-2|TRBD1|once
CASSLAGQGYEQYF
TGTGCCAGCAGCTTAGCGGGACAGGGGTACGAGCAGTACTTC
>TRBJ2-3|TRBV9|NA|once
CASSVAVSLTDTQYF
TGTGCCAGCAGCGTAGCTGTGAGCCTGACAGATACGCAGTATTTT
>TRBJ2-3|TRBV5-4|TRBD1|NA
CASSSLDRGDRTDTQYF
TGTGCCAGCAGCTCGCTGGACAGGGGGGACCGCACAGATACGCAGTATTTT
>TRBJ2-7|TRBV5-1|TRBD2|NA
CASSWGTSGELVHEQYF
TGCGCCAGCAGCTGGGGGACTAGCGGGGAGTTAGTCCACGAGCAGTACTTC
>TRBJ1-1|TRBV3-1/TRBV3-2|NA|NA
CASSQNRDTEAFF
TGTGCCAGCAGCCAGAACAGGGACACTGAAGCTTTCTTT
>TRBJ2-5|TRBV9|TRBD2|NA
CASSAPRTRGEETQYF
TGTGCCAGCAGCGCTCCGAGAACGCGGGGGGAAGAGACCCAGTACTTC
>TRBJ1-5|TRBV3-1/TRBV3-2|NA|once
CASSQGVGNQPQHF
TGTGCCAGCAGCCAAGGAGTCGGGAATCAGCCCCAGCATTTT
>TRBJ2-1|TRBV12-3/TRBV12-4|NA|NA
CASSRSGNEQFF
TGTGCCAGCAGTCGGAGCGGGAATGAGCAGTTCTTC
>TRBJ1-4|TRBV5-1|NA|NA
CASSLLGGSNEKLFF
TGCGCCAGCAGCTTGTTGGGGGGATCTAATGAAAAACTGTTTTTT
>TRBJ1-1|TRBV6-2/TRBV6-3|NA|NA
CASSYYEPGNTEAFF
TGTGCCAGCAGTTACTACGAGCCGGGTAACACTGAAGCTTTCTTT
>TRBJ2-4|TRBV6-5|TRBD2|NA
CASSRGLAGQNIQYF
TGTGCCAGCAGCCGAGGACTAGCGGGACAAAACATTCAGTACTTC
>TRBJ1-2|TRBV15|NA|NA
CATSRDRTEWEGYTF
TGTGCCACCAGCAGAGACCGGACAGAATGGGAGGGCTACACCTTC
>TRBJ2-3|TRBV5-4|NA|NA
CASSLWVKQGPDTQYF
TGTGCCAGCAGCTTGTGGGTCAAGCAGGGCCCAGATACGCAGTATTTT
>TRBJ2-7|TRBV11-2|TRBD2|NA
CASSLGGTSVYEQYF
TGTGCCAGCAGCTTGGGGGGGACTAGCGTATACGAGCAGTACTTC
>TRBJ1-1|TRBV2|TRBD1|NA
CASSGPTGAFLTEAFF
TGTGCCAGCAGTGGGCCGACAGGGGCATTCTTGACTGAAGCTTTCTTT
>TRBJ1-3|TRBV10-1|NA|NA
CASGGRWGRGNTIYF
TGCGCCAGCGGGGGAAGGTGGGGGCGCGGAAACACCATATATTTT
>TRBJ1-6|TRBV7-3|TRBD1|NA
CASSPDRDSPLHF
TGTGCCAGCAGCCCAGACAGGGATTCACCCCTCCACTTT
>TRBJ1-5|TRBV6-5|NA|NA
CASSYAGDSNQPQHF
TGTGCCAGCAGTTACGCGGGGGATAGCAATCAGCCCCAGCATTTT
>TRBJ1-1|TRBV5-6|NA|NA
CASRFFAQAGNTEAFF
TGTGCCAGCAGATTTTTTGCCCAAGCCGGGAACACTGAAGCTTTCTTT
>TRBJ2-5|TRBV14|NA|NA
CASSQDGGAPWETQYF
TGTGCCAGCAGCCAAGACGGGGGAGCTCCATGGGAGACCCAGTACTTC
>TRBJ2-1|TRBV6-4|TRBD2|NA
CASSQGTSGGSYNEQFF
TGTGCCAGCAGTCAAGGGACTAGCGGGGGTTCCTACAATGAGCAGTTCTTC
>TRBJ2-7|TRBV11-1|TRBD1|once
CASSLALGQTYEQYF
TGTGCCAGCAGCTTAGCACTGGGACAGACCTACGAGCAGTACTTC
>TRBJ2-7|TRBV5-6|TRBD1|few
CASSWGTVYEQYF
TGTGCCAGCAGCTGGGGGACAGTCTACGAGCAGTACTTC
>TRBJ1-3|TRBV6-5|NA|NA
CAIATSVSGNTIYF
TGTGCCATCGCGACATCCGTCTCTGGAAACACCATATATTTT
>TRBJ2-7|TRBV5-1|NA|NA
CASSLAYEGREQYF
TGCGCCAGCAGCTTGGCCTATGAGGGGAGGGAGCAGTACTTC
>TRBJ1-5|TRBV2|NA|NA
CASSVQSHQHF
TGTGCCAGCAGTGTTCAGTCCCACCAGCATTTT